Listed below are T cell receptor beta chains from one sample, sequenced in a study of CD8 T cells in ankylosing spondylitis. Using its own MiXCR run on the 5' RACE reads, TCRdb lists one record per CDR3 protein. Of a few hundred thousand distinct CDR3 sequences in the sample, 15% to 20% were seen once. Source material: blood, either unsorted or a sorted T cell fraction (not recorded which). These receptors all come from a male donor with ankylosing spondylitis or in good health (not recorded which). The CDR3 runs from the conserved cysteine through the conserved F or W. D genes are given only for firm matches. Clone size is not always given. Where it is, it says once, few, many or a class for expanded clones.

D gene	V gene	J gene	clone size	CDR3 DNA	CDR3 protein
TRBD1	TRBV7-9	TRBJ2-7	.	TGTGCCAGCAGCTACCCCACGTGGGGACAGAGCTCCTACGAGCAGTACTTC	CASSYPTWGQSSYEQYF
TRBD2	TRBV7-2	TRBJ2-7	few	TGTGCCAGCAGCCTCCCTAGCGGGAGTAGCTCCTACGAGCAGTACTTC	CASSLPSGSSSYEQYF
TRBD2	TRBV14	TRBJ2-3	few	TGTGCCAGCAGCTCTCTAGCGGGAATCACAGATACGCAGTATTTT	CASSSLAGITDTQYF
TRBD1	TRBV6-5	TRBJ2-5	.	TGTGCCAGCAGTTACACGTGGCTCCCGGGACAGGGGAGGGAGACCCAGTACTTC	CASSYTWLPGQGRETQYF
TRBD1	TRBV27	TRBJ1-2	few	TGTGCCAGCAGTTCCGGGACAGATTCGGTCAGTGTCTATGGCTACACCTTC	CASSSGTDSVSVYGYTF
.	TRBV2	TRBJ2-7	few	TGTGCCAGCAGTGAAATGTTCAACAGGGTTTTCCCCTACGAGCAGTACTTC	CASSEMFNRVFPYEQYF
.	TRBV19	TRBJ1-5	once	TGTGCCAGTACTCCAGCAGGGAGTCAGCCCCAGCATTTT	CASTPAGSQPQHF
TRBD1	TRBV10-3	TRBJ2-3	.	TGTGCCATCAGGAGGGACAGGGGGACTAGCACAGATACGCAGTATTTT	CAIRRDRGTSTDTQYF
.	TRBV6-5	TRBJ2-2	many	TGTGCCAGCAGTGTACTAGCAGACACCGGGGAGCTGTTTTTT	CASSVLADTGELFF
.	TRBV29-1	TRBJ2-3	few	TGCAGCGCCCTGGGCCCGCCTCCGGATACGCAGTATTTT	CSALGPPPDTQYF
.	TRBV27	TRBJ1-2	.	TGTGCCAGCAGTTACGGGACGGCTTATGACTACACCTTC	CASSYGTAYDYTF
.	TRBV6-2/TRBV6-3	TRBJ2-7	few	TGTGCCAGCAGTTACAATAGGGCCTACGAGCAGTACTTC	CASSYNRAYEQYF
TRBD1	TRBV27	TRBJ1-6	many	TGTGCCAGCAGGCGGACAGGTCTTAACTCACCCCTCCACTTT	CASRRTGLNSPLHF
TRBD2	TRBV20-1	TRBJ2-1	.	TGCAGTGCTCCAGGACTAGCGAGTAATGAGCAGTTCTTC	CSAPGLASNEQFF
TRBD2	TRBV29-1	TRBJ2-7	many	TGCAGCGTTAAATGGGCTAGCGGGAATGCGGGCTACGAGCAGTACTTC	CSVKWASGNAGYEQYF
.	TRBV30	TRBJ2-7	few	TGTGCCTGGAGTGTGACGGGTACCTTCTATGAGCAGTACTTC	CAWSVTGTFYEQYF
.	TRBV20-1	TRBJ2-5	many	TGCAGTGCTAGGGAAGGGCTCGGGGCCCAGTACTTC	CSAREGLGAQYF
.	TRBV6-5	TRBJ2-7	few	TGTGCCAGCAGTTACTCGCAGGACAGTAACTACGAGCAGTACTTC	CASSYSQDSNYEQYF
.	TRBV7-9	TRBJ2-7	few	TGTGCCAGCAGCCCAGACTCCAAAGCGCCCGACGAGCAGTACTTC	CASSPDSKAPDEQYF
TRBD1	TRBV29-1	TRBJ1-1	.	TGCAGCGGTACACCGGGACAGACGAACACTGAAGCTTTCTTT	CSGTPGQTNTEAFF
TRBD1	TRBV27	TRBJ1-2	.	TGTGCCAGCAGTCCGGGACAGACCTATGGCTACACCTTC	CASSPGQTYGYTF
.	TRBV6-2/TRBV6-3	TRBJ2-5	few	TGTGCCAGCGGAACAAGCCAAGAGACCCAGTACTTC	CASGTSQETQYF
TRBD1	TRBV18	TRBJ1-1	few	TGTGCCAGCTCACCGGGGACAGGTGAAGCTTTCTTT	CASSPGTGEAFF
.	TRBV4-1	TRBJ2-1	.	TGCGCCAGCAGCCTAACAGAGGGGGTTACGGATGAGCAGTTCTTC	CASSLTEGVTDEQFF
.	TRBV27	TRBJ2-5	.	TGTGCCAGCAGTTTTTTACAGGGCGGAGGACAAGAGACCCAGTACTTC	CASSFLQGGGQETQYF
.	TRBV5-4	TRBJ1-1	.	TGTGCCAGCAGCTTCGGCAGTGGCACTGAAGCTTTCTTT	CASSFGSGTEAFF
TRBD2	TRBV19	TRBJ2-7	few	TGTGCCAGTAAGCGGGAGGGCGGGTTCTACGAGCAGTACTTC	CASKREGGFYEQYF
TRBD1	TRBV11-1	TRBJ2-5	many	TGTGCCAGCAGCTCCACAGGGGGCTGGGAGACCCAGTACTTC	CASSSTGGWETQYF
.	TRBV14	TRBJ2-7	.	TGTGCCAGCAGCCCAAAGAAGGGGGAGTTACCCTACGAGCAGTACTTC	CASSPKKGELPYEQYF
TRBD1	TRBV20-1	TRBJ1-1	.	TGCAGTGCGTCGACAGGGGGACTTGAAGCTTTCTTT	CSASTGGLEAFF
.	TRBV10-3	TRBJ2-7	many	TGTGCCATCAGCGGAGACGGGGGCTCCTACGAGCAGTACTTC	CAISGDGGSYEQYF
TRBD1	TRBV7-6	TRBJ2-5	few	TGTGCCAGCAGCTCCTCAGGGGGAGAGACCCAGTACTTC	CASSSSGGETQYF
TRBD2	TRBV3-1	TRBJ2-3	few	TGTGCCAGCAGCCCCTGGACTAGCGGGAGTGCAGATACGCAGTATTTT	CASSPWTSGSADTQYF
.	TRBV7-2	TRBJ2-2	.	TGTGCCAGCAGCCCCGGAGCTGGACAGTGGAACACCGGGGAGCTGTTTTTT	CASSPGAGQWNTGELFF
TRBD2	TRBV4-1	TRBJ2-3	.	TGCGCCAGCAGCCAAGTTTCCGCGGGAGGGCCGTATACGCAGTATTTT	CASSQVSAGGPYTQYF
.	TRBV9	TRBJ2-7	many	TGTGCCAGCAGCGGCTACGAGCAGTACTTC	CASSGYEQYF
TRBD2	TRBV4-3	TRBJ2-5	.	TGCGCCAGCAGCCAAGAAGTTGGACTAGCGGGAGGCATCCAAGAGACCCAGTACTTC	CASSQEVGLAGGIQETQYF
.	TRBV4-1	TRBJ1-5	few	TGCGCCAGCTCGGACAGTTTGAACAATCAGCCCCAGCATTTT	CASSDSLNNQPQHF
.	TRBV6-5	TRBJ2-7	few	TGTGCCAGCAGTTACTCGCCAGGCGCCGCCTACGAGCAGTACTTC	CASSYSPGAAYEQYF
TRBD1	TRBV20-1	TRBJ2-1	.	TGCAGTGCTAAAGACAGGGGGAGTGTGTCAGGAGGGCAGTTCTTC	CSAKDRGSVSGGQFF
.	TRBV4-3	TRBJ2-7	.	TGCGCCAGCAGCCAAGATTGGGCAGACGTCTACGAGCAGTACTTC	CASSQDWADVYEQYF
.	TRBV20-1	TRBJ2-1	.	TGCAGTGCTAGCGGGAGTGGTGGTGAGCAGTTCTTC	CSASGSGGEQFF
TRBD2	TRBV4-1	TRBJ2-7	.	TGCGCCAGCAGCGGCCTCAGCGGGAGGGCCTACGAGCAGTACTTC	CASSGLSGRAYEQYF
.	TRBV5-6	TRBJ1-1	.	TGTGCCAGCAGCTTGGCGGGAGAGAACACTGAAGCTTTCTTT	CASSLAGENTEAFF
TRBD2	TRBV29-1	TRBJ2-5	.	TGCAGCGTTGCCGGGACTAGCGTGGACCAGTACTTC	CSVAGTSVDQYF
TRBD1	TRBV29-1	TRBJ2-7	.	TGCAGCGTTCTGGGGGTATACAGGGGGCTTGAGTTTGACGAGCAGTACTTC	CSVLGVYRGLEFDEQYF
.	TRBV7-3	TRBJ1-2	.	TGTGCCAGCAGCCCCGTCGGGGAAGCTAACTATGGCTACACCTTC	CASSPVGEANYGYTF
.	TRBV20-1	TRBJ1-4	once	TGCAGTGCTAGCCAATTGCAAAAACTGTTTTTT	CSASQLQKLFF
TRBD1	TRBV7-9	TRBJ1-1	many	TGTGCCAGCAGCGCCCGACGGACAGGGACGGGGAACACTGAAGCTTTCTTT	CASSARRTGTGNTEAFF
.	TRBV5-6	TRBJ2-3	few	TGTGCCAGCAGCTTTTGGGGTTCGATCCGTACGCAGTATTTT	CASSFWGSIRTQYF
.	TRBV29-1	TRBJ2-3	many	TGCAGCGTGCAGAGAGATACGCAGTATTTT	CSVQRDTQYF
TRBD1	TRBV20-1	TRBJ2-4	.	TGCAGTGCTCTAGACAGGGGGCGCGACATTCAGTACTTC	CSALDRGRDIQYF
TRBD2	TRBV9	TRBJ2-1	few	TGTGCCAGCAGCGGGGGGACTAGCGAAAGCTCCTACAATGAGCAGTTCTTC	CASSGGTSESSYNEQFF
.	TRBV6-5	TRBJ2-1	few	TGTGCCAGCGGGACCTACAATGAGCAGTTCTTC	CASGTYNEQFF
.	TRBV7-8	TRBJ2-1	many	TGTGCCAGCAGCCATGCACGTACTGCTTACAATGAGCAGTTCTTC	CASSHARTAYNEQFF